This passage covers 26 T cell receptor beta chains from one sample sequenced in a study of monozygotic twins with cystic fibrosis. Using immunoSEQ multiplex PCR, the repertoire was profiled, and TCRdb retains in-frame clones only, with some absent. The table shows 30,000 to 40,000 clones, with about nine tenths occurring only once. Sequencing used blood. The source of these receptors is a boy aged 2-9 years with cystic fibrosis.

This clone has only one observation. The chain links TRBV11-3 to TRBJ2-5, with 7 bases matching TRBD1. Germline CDR1 reads SGHNT; CDR2 reads YENEEA. The ends lost 1 base at V and 4 bases at J; junction bases unmatched: 12. CDR3 size: 17 residues. CDR3 protein: CASSLGLGRAGGETQYF. CDR3 in DNA: TGTGCCAGCAGCTTAGGACTCGGGCGGGCAGGGGGAGAGACCCAGTACTTC.

This clone occurred once. This chain uses TRBV10-1 with TRBJ2-3; 13 bases match TRBD2. The CDR3 sequence is 17 residues long. The V segment lost 7 bases and the J segment 2 bases; nucleotides outside the gene matches: 9. CDR1 is WNHNN and CDR2 is SYGVQD in the germline V gene (reference sequence). CDR3 sequence reads: CASNGLAGETNTDTQYF. The CDR3 DNA is TGCGCCAGCAACGGACTAGCGGGGGAGACCAACACAGATACGCAGTATTTT.

The chain couples TRBV9 to TRBJ1-6, with D unclear. The CDR3 is made up of 14 amino acids. V dropped 1 base and J dropped 4 bases, with 6 bases sitting between them. The V gene's germline CDR1 is SGDLS and CDR2 YYNGEE. CDR3 region: CASSVIPYNSPLHF. CDR3 DNA sequence: TGTGCCAGCAGCGTAATCCCATATAATTCACCCCTCCACTTT.

In this sample, this clone turned up once. The chain links TRBV19 to TRBJ2-1; no clear D. The V end lost 1 base, the J end lost 4 bases, and 8 bases lay between the germline ends. CDR3 size: 14 residues. The germline gives CDR1 LNHDA, CDR2 SQIVND (reference sequence). In DNA form, the CDR3 reads TGTGCCAGTAGTATAGGCTACGAATACAATGAGCAGTTCTTC. Protein sequence: CASSIGYEYNEQFF. The full variable domain, with the rest looked up from reference TRBV19 and TRBJ2-1, is DGGITQSPKYLFRKEGQNVTLSCEQNLNHDAMYWYRQDPGQGLRLIYYSQIVNDFQKGDIAEGYSVSREKKESFPLTVTSAQKNPTAFYLCASSIGYEYNEQFFGPGTRLTVL.

The genes are TRBV11-2 and TRBJ2-2; 8 positions match TRBD2. The CDR3 is made up of 17 amino acids. V dropped 5 bases and J dropped 3; count of bases not matched to a gene: 11. Germline lookup yields CDR1 SGHAT and CDR2 FQNNGV. For the CDR3, the DNA is TGTGCCAGCAGCCTCCACCTCACTAGCGGAGACACCGGGGAGCTGTTTTTT. Its protein product is CASSLHLTSGDTGELFF.

The chain joins TRBV4-1 to TRBJ2-2, with D possibly being TRBD1 or TRBD2 (7 bases each). This CDR3 is 17 amino acids long. V was cut by 0 bases and J by 0 bases, with 11 bases left in between. Germline V gene data show CDR1 as MGHRA and CDR2 as YSYEKL. CDR3 sequence reads: CASSQEGGGPNTGELFF. CDR3 DNA: TGCGCCAGCAGCCAAGAGGGAGGGGGCCCGAACACCGGGGAGCTGTTTTTT.

The rearrangement links TRBV5-6 to TRBJ2-5; 8 bases are shared with TRBD1. The CDR3 totals 14 residues. After removal of 0 bases from V and 9 bases from J, the junction contained 7 bases not matched to a gene. Germline-derived CDR1 and CDR2 are SGHDT and YYEEEE. CDR3 in DNA: TGTGCCAGCAGCTTGGGACAGGGGATGATGGCCCAGTACTTC. Encoded protein: CASSLGQGMMAQYF.

This clone was observed a single time. The CDR3 DNA is TGTGCCAGCAGCTTAGACCAAGAGACCCAGTACTTC. It specifies CASSLDQETQYF. The chain has TRBV13 and TRBJ2-5; D gene ambiguous. Germline V gene sequence: CDR1 PRHDT, CDR2 FYEKMQ (reference sequence). This CDR3 contains 12 residues. Trimming took 1 base from V and 0 from J, leaving 0 bases between them.

The V gene is TRBV5-1, the J gene TRBJ1-6; no clear D. The V gene lost 2 bases and the J gene lost 0 bases, with 6 bases spanning the gap. Germline V gene sequence: CDR1 SGHRS, CDR2 YFSETQ. The CDR3 spans 15 residues. As DNA, the CDR3 is TGCGCCAGCAGCTTTGGGAGCTCCTATAATTCACCCCTCCACTTT. Amino acid sequence: CASSFGSSYNSPLHF.

This clone was seen only once. V gene TRBV27 combines with J gene TRBJ1-2; 10 nucleotides match TRBD1. Losses at the gene ends were 4 bases for V and 3 bases for J; bases not matched to a gene: 5. This CDR3 is built from 15 residues. The germline V gene has CDR1 MNHEY and CDR2 SMNVEV (reference sequence). CDR3 protein: CASSSGTGVYYGYTF. CDR3 nucleotides: TGTGCCAGCAGTTCCGGGACAGGGGTTTACTATGGCTACACCTTC.

The chain employs TRBV7-9 and TRBJ2-5, with D perhaps being TRBD1 or TRBD2 (6 bases each). The germline V gene encodes CDR1 SEHNR and CDR2 FQNEAQ (reference sequence). The CDR3 runs 14 residues. Trimming took 4 bases from V and 4 from J, leaving 13 bases between them. The CDR3 loop is CASSSYRDSETQYF. The CDR3 DNA reads as TGTGCCAGCAGCTCCTACAGGGACTCAGAGACCCAGTACTTC.

The chain links TRBV5-1 to TRBJ1-2; D is unresolved. The V and J ends lost 0 bases and 4 bases respectively, with 16 bases between them. The CDR3 totals 16 residues. Germline CDR1 reads SGHRS; CDR2 reads YFSETQ. The DNA for the CDR3 is TGCGCCAGCAGCTTGGCCGGGAGAGCCGACTCCTATGGCTACACCTTC. It specifies CASSLAGRADSYGYTF.

The chain links TRBV5-1 to TRBJ2-7; D might be TRBD1 (6 bases). Germline V gene data show CDR1 as SGHRS and CDR2 as YFSETQ. The CDR3 loop spans 14 amino acids. With 4 bases removed from V and 0 bases from J, the gap between germline ends came to 11 bases. The CDR3 region is CASSPGTLSYEQYF. CDR3 nucleotide sequence: TGCGCCAGCAGCCCCGGGACACTCTCCTACGAGCAGTACTTC.

The chain is built from TRBV6-1 and TRBJ2-7; the D gene is possibly TRBD1 (6 bases). CDR1 is MNHNS, CDR2 SASEGT, per germline. The ends were cut back, 7 bases at V and 2 bases at J, with 9 bases in the middle. This CDR3 contains 12 residues. The CDR3 sequence is CASTAGAYEQYF. CDR3 nucleotide sequence: TGTGCCAGCACGGCAGGGGCCTACGAGCAGTACTTC.

This chain connects TRBV18 to TRBJ1-4; D remains unclear. Trimming left V 3 bases short and J 5 bases short, with 13 bases between. CDR3 length: 15 amino acids. Germline V lookup: CDR1 KGHSH, CDR2 LQKENI. The CDR3 spells CASSPSIRGNEKLFF. As DNA, the CDR3 is TGTGCCAGCTCACCGAGTATCCGGGGAAATGAAAAACTGTTTTTT.

The chain carries TRBV2 and TRBJ1-4; the D is unclear. CDR3 length: 14 residues. Trimming removed 5 bases at V and 2 bases at J, with 9 bases between. CDR1 is SNHLY and CDR2 is FYNNEI in the germline V gene. The CDR3 sequence is CASSLVVTNEKLFF. In DNA form, the CDR3 reads TGTGCCAGCAGTCTAGTCGTGACTAATGAAAAACTGTTTTTT. The variable domain in full, with the rest retrieved from reference TRBV2 and TRBJ1-4, is EPEVTQTPSHQVTQMGQEVILRCVPISNHLYFYWYRQILGQKVEFLVSFYNNEISEKSEIFDDQFSVERPDGSNFTLKIRSTKLEDSAMYFCASSLVVTNEKLFFGSGTQLSVL.

The chain couples TRBV7-9 to TRBJ2-5, with 9 nucleotides matching TRBD1. V dropped 4 bases and J dropped 6; count of bases not matched to a gene: 6. This CDR3 is built from 14 residues. The V gene's germline CDR1 is SEHNR and CDR2 FQNEAQ (reference sequence). CDR3 loop: CASSSGQGTQTQYF. CDR3 sequence (DNA): TGTGCCAGCAGCTCCGGACAGGGGACACAGACCCAGTACTTC.

The rearrangement links TRBV7-8 to TRBJ2-1; D unresolved. Germline V gene lookup returns CDR1 SGHVS and CDR2 FQNEAQ. This CDR3 has 15 amino acids. V was shortened by 5 bases and J by 3 bases, with 14 bases between the two germline ends. The CDR3: CASSIYGDGYNEQFF. The DNA for the CDR3 is TGTGCCAGCAGCATATACGGAGACGGCTACAATGAGCAGTTCTTC.

The chain carries TRBV9 and TRBJ2-3; D gene unclear. Germline CDR1 SGDLS, CDR2 YYNGEE. The V end was cut by 1 base, the J end by 0 bases, with 6 bases between. The CDR3 is made up of 14 amino acids. As DNA, the CDR3 is TGTGCCAGCAGCGTATGGGAAAGCACAGATACGCAGTATTTT. Its protein product is CASSVWESTDTQYF.

The chain uses TRBV7-6 and TRBJ2-2; the D gene could be TRBD1 or TRBD2 (6 bases each). The germline gives CDR1 SGHVS, CDR2 FNYEAQ. V was shortened by 1 base and J by 4 bases, with 16 bases between the two germline ends. CDR3 length: 17 residues. The CDR3 region is CASSLEFPGASTGELFF. CDR3 DNA sequence: TGTGCCAGCAGCTTAGAGTTTCCGGGGGCCTCCACCGGGGAGCTGTTTTTT.

This chain connects TRBV4-3 to TRBJ2-7; maybe TRBD1 (6 bases). Trimming cost V 1 base and J 4 bases, with 11 bases left between them. Germline values: CDR1 LGHNA, CDR2 YSLEER. This CDR3 contains 14 residues. The CDR3 DNA reads TGCGCCAGCAGCCAAGTCAGGGGAGAATACGAGCAGTACTTC. Its translation is CASSQVRGEYEQYF.

V usage is TRBV7-6 and J usage is TRBJ2-5, with TRBD1 matching over 9 bases. Germline CDR1 is SGHVS and CDR2 is FNYEAQ. Trimming removed 5 bases from V and 1 base from J; junction bases left unmatched: 8. The CDR3 length is 16 residues. The CDR3 nucleotides read TGTGCCAGCAGCCCTAGGACAGGGGAGGCCCAAGAGACCCAGTACTTC. This encodes CASSPRTGEAQETQYF.

The V and J genes are TRBV25-1 and TRBJ2-6; D might be TRBD1 or TRBD2, each matching 5 bases. Germline V gives CDR1 MGHDK, CDR2 SYGVNS. The CDR3 length is 16 residues. The V and J ends lost 7 bases and 0 bases respectively, with 13 bases between them. CDR3 loop: CASTGAASSGANVLTF. In DNA, the CDR3 is TGTGCCAGCACCGGGGCGGCTAGCTCTGGGGCCAACGTCCTGACTTTC.

The chain recombines TRBV11-3 with TRBJ1-3; no clear D. Germline V gene sequence: CDR1 SGHNT, CDR2 YENEEA. CDR3 length: 15 amino acids. V was trimmed by 5 bases and J by 0 bases, leaving 11 bases between them. The DNA of the CDR3 is TGTGCCAGCAGCGAGTCGGTGTTCTCTGGAAACACCATATATTTT. This encodes CASSESVFSGNTIYF.

The rearrangement uses TRBV5-1 and TRBJ2-1; D call uncertain. The CDR3 sequence is 16 residues long. Germline CDR1 SGHRS, CDR2 YFSETQ. V lost 0 bases and J lost 3, with 13 bases in between. The CDR3 loop is CASSLVSLDNYNEQFF. In nucleotides, the CDR3 is TGCGCCAGCAGCTTGGTCTCTCTAGATAACTACAATGAGCAGTTCTTC.

The CDR3 sequence is CASSQDNTYVEQYF. CDR3 sequence (DNA): TGCGCCAGCAGCCAAGATAACACCTATGTCGAGCAGTACTTC. The chain uses TRBV4-1 and TRBJ2-7; the D is unclear. Germline lookup yields CDR1 MGHRA and CDR2 YSYEKL. The CDR3 extends over 14 amino acids. V was trimmed by 0 bases and J by 6 bases, leaving 12 bases between them.